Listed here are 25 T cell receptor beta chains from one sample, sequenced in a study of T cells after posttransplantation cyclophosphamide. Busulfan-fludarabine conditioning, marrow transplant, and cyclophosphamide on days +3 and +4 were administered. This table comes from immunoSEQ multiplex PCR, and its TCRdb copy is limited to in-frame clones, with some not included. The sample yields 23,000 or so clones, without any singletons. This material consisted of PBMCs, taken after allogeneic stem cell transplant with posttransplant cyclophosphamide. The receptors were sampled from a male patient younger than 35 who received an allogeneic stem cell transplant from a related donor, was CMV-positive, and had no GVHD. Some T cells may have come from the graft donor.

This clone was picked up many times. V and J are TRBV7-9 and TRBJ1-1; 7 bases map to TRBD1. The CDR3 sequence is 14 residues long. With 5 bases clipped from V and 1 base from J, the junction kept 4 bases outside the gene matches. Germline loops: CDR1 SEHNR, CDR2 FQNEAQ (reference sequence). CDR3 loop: CASSPRQGNTEAFF. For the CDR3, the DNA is TGTGCCAGCAGCCCCCGACAGGGGAACACTGAAGCTTTCTTT. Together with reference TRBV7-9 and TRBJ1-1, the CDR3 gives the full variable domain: DTGVSQNPRHKITKRGQNVTFRCDPISEHNRLYWYRQTLGQGPEFLTYFQNEAQLEKSRLLSDRFSAERPKGSFSTLEIQRTEQGDSAMYLCASSPRQGNTEAFFGQGTRLTVV.

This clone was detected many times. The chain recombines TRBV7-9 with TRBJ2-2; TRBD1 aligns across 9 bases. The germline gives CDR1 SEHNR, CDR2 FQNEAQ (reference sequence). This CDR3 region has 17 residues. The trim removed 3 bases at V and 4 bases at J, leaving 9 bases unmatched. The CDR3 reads CASSFGDRVLSTGELFF. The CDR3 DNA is TGTGCCAGCAGCTTTGGGGACAGGGTATTGAGCACCGGGGAGCTGTTTTTT.

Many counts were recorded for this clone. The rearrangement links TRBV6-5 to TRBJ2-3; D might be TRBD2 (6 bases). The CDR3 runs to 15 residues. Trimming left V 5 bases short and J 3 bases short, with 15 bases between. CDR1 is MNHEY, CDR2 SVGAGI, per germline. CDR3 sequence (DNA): TGTGCCAGCAGTCACTGGGAGGTAGGGACAGATACGCAGTATTTT. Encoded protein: CASSHWEVGTDTQYF.

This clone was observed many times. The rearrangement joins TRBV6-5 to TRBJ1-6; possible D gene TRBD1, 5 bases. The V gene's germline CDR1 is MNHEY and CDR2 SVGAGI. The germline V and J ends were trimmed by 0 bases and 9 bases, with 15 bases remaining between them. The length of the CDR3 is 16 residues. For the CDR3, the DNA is TGTGCCAGCAGTTACTCCCCAGGGCGTTGGGGTTCACCCCTCCACTTT. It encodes CASSYSPGRWGSPLHF.

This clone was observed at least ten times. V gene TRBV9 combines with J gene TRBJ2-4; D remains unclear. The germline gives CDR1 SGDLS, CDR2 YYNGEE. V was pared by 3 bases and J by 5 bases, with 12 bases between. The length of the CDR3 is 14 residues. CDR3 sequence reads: CASSDLGSENIQYF. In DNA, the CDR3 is TGTGCCAGCAGCGACCTCGGGTCAGAAAACATTCAGTACTTC.

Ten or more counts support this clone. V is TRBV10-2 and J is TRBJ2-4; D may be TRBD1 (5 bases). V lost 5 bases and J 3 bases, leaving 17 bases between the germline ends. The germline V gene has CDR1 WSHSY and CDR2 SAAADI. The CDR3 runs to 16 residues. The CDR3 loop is CASSPDRSIDKNIQYF. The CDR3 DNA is TGCGCCAGCAGTCCTGACAGATCCATAGACAAAAACATTCAGTACTTC.

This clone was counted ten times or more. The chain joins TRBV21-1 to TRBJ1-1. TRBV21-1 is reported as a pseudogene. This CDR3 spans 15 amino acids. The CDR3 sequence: CASGKPRGMNTEAFF. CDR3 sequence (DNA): TGTGCCAGCGGAAAACCCAGAGGGATGAACACTGAAGCTTTCTTT.

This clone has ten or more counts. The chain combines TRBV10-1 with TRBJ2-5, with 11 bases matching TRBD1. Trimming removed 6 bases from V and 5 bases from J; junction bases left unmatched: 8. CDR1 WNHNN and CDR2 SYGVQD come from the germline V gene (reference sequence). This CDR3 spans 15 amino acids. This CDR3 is CASSGRTGGNETQYF. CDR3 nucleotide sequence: TGCGCCAGCAGCGGTAGGACAGGGGGCAACGAGACCCAGTACTTC.

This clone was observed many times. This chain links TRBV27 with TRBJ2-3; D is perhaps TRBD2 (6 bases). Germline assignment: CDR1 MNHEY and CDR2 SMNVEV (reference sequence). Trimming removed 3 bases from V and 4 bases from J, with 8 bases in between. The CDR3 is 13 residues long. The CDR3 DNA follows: TGTGCCAGCAGTTTTGGCGGGGCAGATACGCAGTATTTT. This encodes CASSFGGADTQYF.

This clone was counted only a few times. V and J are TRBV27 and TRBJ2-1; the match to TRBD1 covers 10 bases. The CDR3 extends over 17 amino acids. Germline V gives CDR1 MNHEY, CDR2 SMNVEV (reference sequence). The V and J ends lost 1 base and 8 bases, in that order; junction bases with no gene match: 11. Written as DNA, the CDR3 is TGTGCCAGCAGTTTATTTTCCCCGGGACAGGGGATGTATGAGCAGTTCTTC. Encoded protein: CASSLFSPGQGMYEQFF.

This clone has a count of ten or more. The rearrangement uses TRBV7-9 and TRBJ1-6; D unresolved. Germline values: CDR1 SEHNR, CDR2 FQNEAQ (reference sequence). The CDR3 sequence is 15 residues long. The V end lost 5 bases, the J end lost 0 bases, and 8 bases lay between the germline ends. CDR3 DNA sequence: TGTGCCAGCAGCCACGATAGCTCCTATAATTCACCCCTCCACTTT. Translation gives CASSHDSSYNSPLHF.

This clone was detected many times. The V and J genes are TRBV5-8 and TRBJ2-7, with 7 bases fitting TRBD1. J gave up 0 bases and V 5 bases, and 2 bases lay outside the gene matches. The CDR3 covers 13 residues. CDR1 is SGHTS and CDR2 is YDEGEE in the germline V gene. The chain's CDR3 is CASRYRGSYEQYF. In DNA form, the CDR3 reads TGTGCCAGCAGGTACAGGGGCTCCTACGAGCAGTACTTC.

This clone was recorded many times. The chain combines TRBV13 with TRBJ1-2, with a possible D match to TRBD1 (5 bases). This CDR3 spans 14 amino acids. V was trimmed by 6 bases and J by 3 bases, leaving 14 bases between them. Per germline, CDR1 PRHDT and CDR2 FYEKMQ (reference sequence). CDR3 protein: CASRLRGGDYGYTF. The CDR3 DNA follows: TGTGCCAGCAGGCTTCGGGGGGGGGACTATGGCTACACCTTC.

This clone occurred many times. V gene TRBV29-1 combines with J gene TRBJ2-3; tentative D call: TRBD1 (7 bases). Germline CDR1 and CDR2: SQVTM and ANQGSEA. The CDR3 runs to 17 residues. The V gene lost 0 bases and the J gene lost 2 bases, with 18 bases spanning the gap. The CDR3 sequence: CSVEEGRGANPTDTQYF. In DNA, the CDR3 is TGCAGCGTTGAAGAGGGCAGGGGGGCGAATCCCACAGATACGCAGTATTTT.

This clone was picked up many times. The CDR3 DNA follows: TGTGCCACCGAGACGGGACTTGGGGGAAACACCATATATTTT. This translates into CATETGLGGNTIYF. The gene calls are TRBV6-1 and TRBJ1-3; D is possibly TRBD1 (5 bases). V lost 10 bases to trimming and J lost 4 bases, with 17 bases between them. Germline CDR1 and CDR2: MNHNS and SASEGT. This CDR3 is 14 amino acids long.

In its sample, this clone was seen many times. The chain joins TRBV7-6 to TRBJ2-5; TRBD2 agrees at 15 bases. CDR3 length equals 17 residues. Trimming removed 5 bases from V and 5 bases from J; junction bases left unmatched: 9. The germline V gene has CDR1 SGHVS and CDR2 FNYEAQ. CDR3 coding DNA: TGTGCCAGCAGCCCGGGACTAGCGGGGGGCTCGCGGGAGACCCAGTACTTC. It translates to CASSPGLAGGSRETQYF.

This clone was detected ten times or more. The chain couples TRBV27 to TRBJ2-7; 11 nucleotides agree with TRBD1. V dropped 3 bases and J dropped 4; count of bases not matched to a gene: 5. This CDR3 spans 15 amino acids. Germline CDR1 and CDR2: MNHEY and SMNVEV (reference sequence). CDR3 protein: CASSLGQGVRYEQYF. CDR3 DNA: TGTGCCAGCAGTTTGGGACAGGGGGTCCGATACGAGCAGTACTTC.

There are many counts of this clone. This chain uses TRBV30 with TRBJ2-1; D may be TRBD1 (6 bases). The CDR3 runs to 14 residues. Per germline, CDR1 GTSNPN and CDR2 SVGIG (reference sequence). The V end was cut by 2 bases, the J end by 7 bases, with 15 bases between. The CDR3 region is CAWSWGLRGNEQFF. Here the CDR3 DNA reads TGTGCCTGGAGTTGGGGCTTAAGGGGGAATGAGCAGTTCTTC.

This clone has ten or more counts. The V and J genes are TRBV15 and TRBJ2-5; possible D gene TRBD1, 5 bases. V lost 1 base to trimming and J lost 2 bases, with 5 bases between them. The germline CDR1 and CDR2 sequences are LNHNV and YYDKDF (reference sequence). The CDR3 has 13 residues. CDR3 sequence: CATSRAGQETQYF. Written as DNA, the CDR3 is TGTGCCACCAGCAGAGCAGGGCAAGAGACCCAGTACTTC. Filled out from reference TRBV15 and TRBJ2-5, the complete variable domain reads DAMVIQNPRYQVTQFGKPVTLSCSQTLNHNVMYWYQQKSSQAPKLLFHYYDKDFNNEADTPDNFQSRRPNTSFCFLDIRSPGLGDTAMYLCATSRAGQETQYFGPGTRLLVL.

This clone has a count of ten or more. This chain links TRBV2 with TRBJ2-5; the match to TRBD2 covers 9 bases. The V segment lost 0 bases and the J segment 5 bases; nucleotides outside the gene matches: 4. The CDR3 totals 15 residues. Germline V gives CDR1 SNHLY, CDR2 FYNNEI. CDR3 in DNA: TGTGCCAGCAGTGAAGCAGGGCTAGCGGGGGAGACCCAGTACTTC. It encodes CASSEAGLAGETQYF.

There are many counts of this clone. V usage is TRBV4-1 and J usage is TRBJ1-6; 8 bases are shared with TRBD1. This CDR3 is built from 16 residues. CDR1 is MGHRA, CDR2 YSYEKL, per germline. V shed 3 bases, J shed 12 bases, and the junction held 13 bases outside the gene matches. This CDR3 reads CASSQREVTGGVPLHF. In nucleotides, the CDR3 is TGCGCCAGCAGCCAGCGAGAGGTTACAGGGGGTGTACCCCTCCACTTT.

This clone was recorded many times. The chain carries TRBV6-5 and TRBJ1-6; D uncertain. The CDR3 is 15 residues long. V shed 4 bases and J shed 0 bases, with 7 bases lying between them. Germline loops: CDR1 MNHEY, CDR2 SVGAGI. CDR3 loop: CASSWARSYNSPLHF. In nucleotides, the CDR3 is TGTGCCAGCAGTTGGGCCCGCTCCTATAATTCACCCCTCCACTTT.

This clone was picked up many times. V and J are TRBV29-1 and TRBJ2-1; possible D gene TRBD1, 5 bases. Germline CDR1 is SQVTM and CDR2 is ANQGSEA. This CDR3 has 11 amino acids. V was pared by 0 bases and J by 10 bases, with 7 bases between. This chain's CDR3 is CSVEEPGEQFF. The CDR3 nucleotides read TGCAGCGTTGAAGAACCAGGGGAGCAGTTCTTC.

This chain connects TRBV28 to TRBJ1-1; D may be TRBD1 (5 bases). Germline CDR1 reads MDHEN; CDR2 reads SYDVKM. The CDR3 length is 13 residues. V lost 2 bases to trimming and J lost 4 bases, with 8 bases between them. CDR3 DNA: TGTGCCAGCAGTTTAGGTAGGGGCACTGAAGCTTTCTTT. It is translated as CASSLGRGTEAFF.

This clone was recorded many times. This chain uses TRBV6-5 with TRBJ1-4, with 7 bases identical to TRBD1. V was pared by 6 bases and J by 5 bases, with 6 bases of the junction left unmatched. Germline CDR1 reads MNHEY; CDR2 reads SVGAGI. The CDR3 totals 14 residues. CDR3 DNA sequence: TGTGCCAGCAGCATGACAGGGATCAATGAAAAACTGTTTTTT. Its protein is CASSMTGINEKLFF.